Presented here are 25 T cell receptor beta chains from one specimen sequenced in a study of control samples from healthy donors and cancer patients. The data were produced by immunoSEQ multiplex PCR, yet TCRdb's version contains in-frame clones alone and is incomplete. The sample consists of 170,000 or so clones, approximately 92% of them appearing once. Sequenced: blood. These receptors were obtained from a man aged 30-40 years in good health.

The chain has TRBV19 and TRBJ2-7; D is possibly TRBD1 or TRBD2 (5 bases each). Germline V gene lookup returns CDR1 LNHDA and CDR2 SQIVND (reference sequence). The CDR3 loop spans 12 amino acids. V lost 7 bases, J lost 0 bases, and 7 bases lay in between. The CDR3 bases are TGTGCCAGTAAGGGACCCTCCTACGAGCAGTACTTC. It translates to CASKGPSYEQYF.

This clone has a single count. V and J are TRBV15 and TRBJ2-4; D not resolved. This CDR3 has 18 amino acids. In germline, CDR1 is LNHNV, CDR2 YYDKDF (reference sequence). Trimming took 2 bases from V and 0 from J, leaving 17 bases between them. The CDR3 DNA reads TGTGCCACCAGCAGACCCAATGTTCTGGAAGTAGCCAAAAACATTCAGTACTTC. Its protein product is CATSRPNVLEVAKNIQYF.

V usage is TRBV29-1 and J usage is TRBJ2-1, with 11 bases aligning to TRBD2. Per the germline V gene, CDR1 is SQVTM and CDR2 is ANQGSEA. The trim removed 5 bases at V and 8 bases at J, leaving 14 bases unmatched. This CDR3 region has 16 residues. The CDR3 region is CSVSVLAGGSWDEQFF. The CDR3 nucleotides are TGCAGCGTTTCGGTGTTAGCGGGAGGGTCTTGGGATGAGCAGTTCTTC.

With respect to this clone: The sample carries other DNA sequences with the same CDR3. The CDR3: CAWSVGGNSNQPQHF. CDR3 bases: TGTGCCTGGAGTGTCGGGGGCAATAGCAATCAGCCCCAGCATTTT. The V gene is TRBV30, the J gene TRBJ1-5, with D possibly TRBD1 on 6 matching bases. The CDR3 length is 15 residues. Germline CDR1 GTSNPN, CDR2 SVGIG (reference sequence). V lost 0 bases to trimming and J lost 0 bases, with 9 bases between them.

This chain uses TRBV4-2 with TRBJ1-3; D is possibly TRBD1 (6 bases). Trimming removed 3 bases from V and 4 bases from J, with 13 bases in between. Per the germline V gene, CDR1 is LGHNA and CDR2 is YNFKEQ. The CDR3 spans 15 residues. CDR3 loop: CASSHVGGAGNTIYF. CDR3 coding DNA: TGTGCCAGCAGCCATGTAGGGGGAGCAGGAAACACCATATATTTT.

This chain joins TRBV10-3 and TRBJ1-2; D not certain. The CDR3 consists of 13 residues. The ends were cut back, 2 bases at V and 2 bases at J, with 6 bases in the middle. Per germline, CDR1 ENHRY and CDR2 SYGVKD. The CDR3 here is CAISEEGNYGYTF. CDR3 bases: TGTGCCATCAGTGAGGAGGGAAACTATGGCTACACCTTC.

The chain uses TRBV9 and TRBJ1-2; D is ambiguous. V was shortened by 3 bases and J by 2 bases, with 2 bases between the two germline ends. The CDR3 spans 11 residues. Germline CDR1 reads SGDLS; CDR2 reads YYNGEE. The CDR3 reads CASSGNYGYTF. For the CDR3, the DNA is TGTGCCAGCAGCGGGAACTATGGCTACACCTTC.

CDR3 sequence: CASSQDRASIYF. The CDR3, as DNA: TGTGCCAGCAGCCAGGACAGGGCTTCCATATATTTT. This chain links TRBV3-1 (or the pseudogene TRBV3-2) with TRBJ1-3; 8 nucleotides match TRBD1. Germline V gene data show CDR1 as LGHDT and CDR2 as YNNKEL (reference sequence). J lost 11 bases, V lost 3 bases, and 3 bases had no gene match. This CDR3 has 12 amino acids.

The genes are TRBV10-1 and TRBJ1-2; no clear D. Between the trimmed V and J ends, which lost 5 bases and 2 bases, there was a span of 9 bases. CDR1 and CDR2 (germline): WNHNN, SYGVQD (reference sequence). This CDR3 region has 13 residues. The CDR3 is CASSLDGNYGYTF. DNA for the CDR3: TGCGCCAGCAGTTTGGACGGGAACTATGGCTACACCTTC.

The chain employs TRBV27 and TRBJ2-3; 9 nucleotides line up with TRBD1. The V gene end was trimmed by 5 bases and the J gene end by 5 bases; junction bases not matched to a gene: 2. From germline, CDR1 is MNHEY and CDR2 SMNVEV (reference sequence). CDR3 length: 13 amino acids. The CDR3 region has the DNA TGTGCCAGCAGTGGACAGGGGATAGATACGCAGTATTTT. This sequence encodes CASSGQGIDTQYF.

A remark on this clone: This same CDR3 is encoded by further DNA sequences in the sample. The V gene is TRBV6-2 or TRBV6-3, the J gene TRBJ2-7; TRBD2 aligns across 12 bases. The germline V gene has CDR1 MNHEY and CDR2 SVGEGT. This CDR3 is built from 15 residues. Trimming removed 5 bases from V and 3 bases from J; junction bases left unmatched: 5. Here the CDR3 DNA reads TGTGCCAGCAGTACAACTAGCGGGGGGCGCTACGAGCAGTACTTC. Translating it yields CASSTTSGGRYEQYF.

This clone was seen only once. This chain uses TRBV14 with TRBJ2-1, with 13 positions matching TRBD2. The CDR3 runs to 17 residues. Germline assignment: CDR1 SGHDN and CDR2 FVKESK. Trimming cost V 3 bases and J 4 bases; bases outside gene matches: 6. This CDR3 reads CASSHQLAGGPYNEQFF. The CDR3 nucleotides read TGTGCCAGCAGCCACCAACTAGCGGGAGGGCCATACAATGAGCAGTTCTTC. The full variable domain, rest sourced from reference TRBV14 and TRBJ2-1, is EAGVTQFPSHSVIEKGQTVTLRCDPISGHDNLYWYRRVMGKEIKFLLHFVKESKQDESGMPNNRFLAERTGGTYSTLKVQPAELEDSGVYFCASSHQLAGGPYNEQFFGPGTRLTVL.

The genes are TRBV7-9 and TRBJ2-1; 7 bases fit TRBD1. J lost 6 bases, V lost 4 bases, and 3 bases had no gene match. CDR3 length: 13 amino acids. The germline gives CDR1 SEHNR, CDR2 FQNEAQ (reference sequence). As DNA, the CDR3 is TGTGCCAGCAGCTCCGGACAGGCCAATGAGCAGTTCTTC. Protein product: CASSSGQANEQFF.

The chain links TRBV27 to TRBJ2-7; TRBD2 matches at 7 bases. V shed 6 bases and J 4 bases; nucleotides not matched to a gene: 6. The CDR3 sequence is 13 residues long. Germline V gives CDR1 MNHEY, CDR2 SMNVEV (reference sequence). Here the CDR3 reads CASRRLGGYEQYF. As DNA, the CDR3 is TGTGCCAGCAGACGCCTGGGGGGGTACGAGCAGTACTTC.

V is TRBV4-2 and J is TRBJ2-7; tentatively, D is TRBD1 (6 bases). Germline V gene data show CDR1 as LGHNA and CDR2 as YNFKEQ. Between the trimmed V and J ends, which lost 1 base and 3 bases, there was a span of 7 bases. The CDR3 contains 13 residues. DNA for the CDR3: TGTGCCAGCAGCCAAGGGGACAACTACGAGCAGTACTTC. This codes for CASSQGDNYEQYF.

The chain joins TRBV20-1 to TRBJ1-4, with 7 bases fitting TRBD1. This CDR3 region has 11 residues. V trimming: 7 bases; J trimming: 8 bases; junction bases outside the gene matches: 4. From germline, CDR1 is DFQATT and CDR2 SNEGSKA (reference sequence). CDR3 in amino acids: CSVPTGEKLFF. The CDR3 bases are TGCAGTGTTCCGACAGGGGAAAAACTGTTTTTT.

The gene calls are TRBV25-1 and TRBJ1-1; weak D call: TRBD1 (6 bases). CDR1 and CDR2 (germline): MGHDK, SYGVNS. There are 12 residues in the CDR3. V lost 1 base to trimming and J lost 10 bases, with 10 bases between them. In DNA form, the CDR3 reads TGTGCCAGCAGTGAATTAGGGGGGCCAGCTTTCTTT. This encodes CASSELGGPAFF.

The V call is TRBV19, the J call TRBJ1-6; possible D gene TRBD1, 6 bases. V dropped 7 bases and J dropped 6 bases, with 10 bases sitting between them. CDR3 length equals 13 residues. The germline CDR1 and CDR2 sequences are LNHDA and SQIVND (reference sequence). CDR3 in DNA: TGTGCCAGTACTACAGGGCCTAATTCACCCCTCCACTTT. It is translated as CASTTGPNSPLHF.

The chain employs TRBV27 and TRBJ1-2; D gene ambiguous. The CDR3 is made up of 15 amino acids. V was pared by 10 bases and J by 2 bases, with 20 bases between. Germline V lookup: CDR1 MNHEY, CDR2 SMNVEV (reference sequence). The CDR3 loop reads CATSPRPLGNYGYTF. The CDR3, as DNA: TGTGCCACCTCCCCCAGGCCACTCGGAAACTATGGCTACACCTTC.

This clone was counted a few times. The chain is built from TRBV6-2 or TRBV6-3 and TRBJ1-5, with TRBD1 as a possible D gene (5 bases). Trimming shortened V by 2 bases and J by 6 bases, and 11 bases separated the two germline ends. This CDR3 region has 14 residues. Per germline, CDR1 MNHEY and CDR2 SVGEGT. The CDR3 DNA reads as TGTGCCAGCAGTTACGATGGGGGGACTCAGCCCCAGCATTTT. Translation gives CASSYDGGTQPQHF.

The rearrangement uses TRBV9 and TRBJ2-7, with D unclear. This CDR3 comprises 15 residues. Germline CDR1 SGDLS, CDR2 YYNGEE. The V end was cut by 0 bases, the J end by 0 bases, with 10 bases between. The CDR3 here is CASSVDSLGSYEQYF. CDR3 sequence (DNA): TGTGCCAGCAGCGTAGACTCCCTTGGCTCCTACGAGCAGTACTTC. Drawing the rest from reference TRBV9 and TRBJ2-7, the complete variable domain is DSGVTQTPKHLITATGQRVTLRCSPRSGDLSVYWYQQSLDQGLQFLIQYYNGEERAKGNILERFSAQQFPDLHSELNLSSLELGDSALYFCASSVDSLGSYEQYFGPGTRLTVT.

The gene calls are TRBV18 and TRBJ2-1; D gene uncertain. With 4 bases removed from V and 10 bases from J, the gap between germline ends came to 14 bases. The CDR3 spans 13 residues. Germline loops: CDR1 KGHSH, CDR2 LQKENI. CDR3 loop: CASSRKDDGEQFF. Written as DNA, the CDR3 is TGTGCCAGCTCACGTAAGGATGACGGGGAGCAGTTCTTC. Full variable domain (outside the CDR3, taken from reference TRBV18 and TRBJ2-1): NAGVMQNPRHLVRRRGQEARLRCSPMKGHSHVYWYRQLPEEGLKFMVYLQKENIIDESGMPKERFSAEFPKEGPSILRIQQVVRGDSAAYFCASSRKDDGEQFFGPGTRLTVL.

V usage is TRBV30 and J usage is TRBJ2-6; possible D gene TRBD2, 5 bases. This CDR3 has 15 residues. Per the germline V gene, CDR1 is GTSNPN and CDR2 is SVGIG (reference sequence). The ends were cut back, 0 bases at V and 0 bases at J, with 6 bases in the middle. In DNA form, the CDR3 reads TGTGCCTGGAGTGTAGGGAGCTCTGGGGCCAACGTCCTGACTTTC. It specifies CAWSVGSSGANVLTF.

V is TRBV18 and J is TRBJ1-1; D might be TRBD1 (6 bases). The V end lost 2 bases, the J end lost 4 bases, and 17 bases lay between the germline ends. Per the germline V gene, CDR1 is KGHSH and CDR2 is LQKENI. The length of the CDR3 is 16 residues. The CDR3 here is CASSPGSAGVGTEAFF. The CDR3 bases are TGTGCCAGCTCACCAGGTTCCGCAGGGGTTGGCACTGAAGCTTTCTTT. Complete variable domain (other parts from reference TRBV18 and TRBJ1-1): NAGVMQNPRHLVRRRGQEARLRCSPMKGHSHVYWYRQLPEEGLKFMVYLQKENIIDESGMPKERFSAEFPKEGPSILRIQQVVRGDSAAYFCASSPGSAGVGTEAFFGQGTRLTVV.

This clone occurred a few times. Other DNA variants within this sample encode the same CDR3. The chain uses TRBV5-1 and TRBJ1-5; the D gene is possibly TRBD1 (5 bases). The germline V and J ends were trimmed by 0 bases and 0 bases, with 7 bases remaining between them. The CDR3 length is 15 residues. Germline CDR1 reads SGHRS; CDR2 reads YFSETQ. In nucleotides, the CDR3 is TGCGCCAGCAGCTTGGCGGGGGATAGCAATCAGCCCCAGCATTTT. Its translation: CASSLAGDSNQPQHF. Full variable domain (rest looked up from reference TRBV5-1 and TRBJ1-5): KAGVTQTPRYLIKTRGQQVTLSCSPISGHRSVSWYQQTPGQGLQFLFEYFSETQRNKGNFPGRFSGRQFSNSRSEMNVSTLELGDSALYLCASSLAGDSNQPQHFGDGTRLSIL.